This passage covers 5 T cell receptor beta chains from one sample sequenced in a study of T-cell memory formation after mild COVID-19 (dated by TCRdb to about 2021). The receptor library was made with 5' RACE. TCRdb names Illumina NovaSeq 6000 as the instrument used. TCRdb redid the processing of the public reads, applying fastp at Q25 and MiXCR, and retained in-frame beta chains. Rows matching on CDR3 protein sequence are summarized as one entry with the most common DNA and genes. The sample includes roughly 150,000 distinct CDR3 sequences, with less than 25% observed a single time. The ten largest clones add up to around a quarter of the sample. The source material was PBMCs or a T cell subset sorted from them (not recorded which). These receptors were taken from an adult woman who had mild COVID-19 (a few samples of this study predate the infection). The sample titles of this study are shuffled in the database, so cell type and time point are left out; the donor was told from shared clones.

This clonotype turned up a few times. This chain joins TRBV7-8 and TRBJ1-1; TRBD1 matches 9 bases. V lost 4 bases and J lost 10; bases outside the gene matches: 7. CDR1 is SGHVS and CDR2 is FQNEAQ in the germline V gene. The CDR3 length is 13 residues. Here the CDR3 reads CASSSRQGERAFF. The CDR3 DNA reads TGTGCCAGCAGCTCAAGACAGGGGGAGAGAGCTTTCTTT. Using reference TRBV7-8 and TRBJ1-1 for the parts outside the CDR3, the full variable domain is GAGVSQSPRYKVAKRGQDVALRCDPISGHVSLFWYQQALGQGPEFLTYFQNEAQLDKSGLPSDRFFAERPEGSVSTLKIQRTQQEDSAVYLCASSSRQGERAFFGQGTRLTVV.

This clonotype was observed a handful of times. The chain employs TRBV7-9 and TRBJ2-7, with D hard to call. The CDR3 consists of 12 residues. CDR1 and CDR2 (germline): SEHNR, FQNEAQ (reference sequence). Deletions cut 7 bases from V and 3 bases from J, with 10 bases between. CDR3 sequence reads: CASTSFLYEQYF. Here the CDR3 DNA reads TGTGCCAGCACCTCCTTTCTCTACGAGCAGTACTTC.

The CDR3 sequence: CASSQEDREDYGYTF. DNA of the CDR3: TGCGCCAGCAGCCAAGAAGACAGGGAAGACTATGGCTACACCTTC. The chain employs TRBV4-1 and TRBJ1-2, with 7 bases fitting TRBD1. Germline V lookup: CDR1 MGHRA, CDR2 YSYEKL. This CDR3 spans 15 amino acids. Unmatched junction bases numbered 4, after V lost 0 bases and J lost 3 bases.

The CDR3 DNA reads as TGCAGTGCTAGAGGGACAGCGAACTACGAGCAGTACTTC. It yields the protein CSARGTANYEQYF. The chain links TRBV20-1 to TRBJ2-7; D perhaps matches TRBD1 (6 bases). V was clipped by 1 base and J by 3 bases, with 10 bases between them. This CDR3 is 13 amino acids long. Germline CDR1 is DFQATT and CDR2 is SNEGSKA (reference sequence).

The V call is TRBV6-4, the J call TRBJ2-6; no firm D call. The V gene lost 3 bases and the J gene lost 4 bases, with 4 bases spanning the gap. From germline, CDR1 is MRHNA and CDR2 SNTAGT. The CDR3 covers 13 residues. The CDR3 sequence: CASSESGANVLTF. The CDR3 DNA reads TGTGCCAGCAGTGAATCAGGGGCCAACGTCCTGACTTTC.